The clone carrying this T cell receptor (beta chain) was seen a few times. Its specificity is unknown. Using a J-beta primer mix together with a sample-barcoded 5' primer, a second PCR was run for roughly 6 to 12 cycles. Every sample gave at least 2.5 million paired-end reads containing CDR3. TCRdb ran MiXCR on the 5' RACE reads and lists one entry per CDR3 protein. This sample yields 550,000 to 750,000 distinct CDR3 sequences, of which approximately 21% are seen a single time; more than 3% belongs to the top ten. This entry comes from a study of blood T cells in healthy people across ages. Study observations and caveats: Considered underestimates were the diversity estimates obtained from one million T cells. Diversity of TCR beta correlated strongly with naive T cell percentage. With donor CMV status unknown, expanded clonotype changes were possibly confounded.

Source material: blood. The origin of this receptor is a man between 65 and 80 years old in good health.

CDR3 loop: CATSENLPETDYNEQFF. Here the CDR3 DNA reads TGTGCCACCAGTGAAAACCTGCCGGAGACAGATTACAATGAGCAGTTCTTC. The chain uses TRBV24-1 and TRBJ2-1; weak D call: TRBD1 (5 bases). The V gene lost 4 bases and the J gene lost 4 bases, with 19 bases spanning the gap. From germline, CDR1 is KGHDR and CDR2 SFDVKD. CDR3 size: 17 residues.